This T cell receptor beta chain was documented in a study of cytomegalovirus exposure and HLA in healthy donors. In regard to this clone: The antigen is undetermined.

General study results and limits: A later analysis reportedly identified an Asian-associated ancestry cluster as carrying fewer N-insertions than the 666-donor mean.

PCR was performed using 60 Vbeta and 13 Jbeta primers. Generated by immunoSEQ multiplex PCR, the TCRdb table keeps only in-frame clones and is missing some. The sample consists of about 170,000 clones, over 80% of them appearing once. V lost 6 bases to trimming and J lost 4 bases; unmatched junction nucleotides: 8. The germline V gene encodes CDR1 SGHDN and CDR2 FVKESK. The CDR3 is 15 residues long. This sequence was found in a boy younger than 10 in good health and CMV-seronegative. Sequenced material: PBMCs. The chain has TRBV14 and TRBJ2-1; 8 nucleotides line up with TRBD2. As DNA, the CDR3 is TGTGCCAGCAGTCCGGGACTAGTTGGGTACAATGAGCAGTTCTTC. It yields the protein CASSPGLVGYNEQFF.